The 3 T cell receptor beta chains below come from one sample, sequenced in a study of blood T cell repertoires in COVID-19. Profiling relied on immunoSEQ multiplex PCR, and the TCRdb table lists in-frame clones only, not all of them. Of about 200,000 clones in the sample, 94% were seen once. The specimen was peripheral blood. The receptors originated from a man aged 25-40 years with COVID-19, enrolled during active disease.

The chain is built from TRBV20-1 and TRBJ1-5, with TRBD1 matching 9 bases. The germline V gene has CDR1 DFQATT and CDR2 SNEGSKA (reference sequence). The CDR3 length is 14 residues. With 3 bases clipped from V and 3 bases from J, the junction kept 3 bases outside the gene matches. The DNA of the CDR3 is TGCAGTGCTAGTGGGACAGGGCACAATCAGCCCCAGCATTTT. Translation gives CSASGTGHNQPQHF.

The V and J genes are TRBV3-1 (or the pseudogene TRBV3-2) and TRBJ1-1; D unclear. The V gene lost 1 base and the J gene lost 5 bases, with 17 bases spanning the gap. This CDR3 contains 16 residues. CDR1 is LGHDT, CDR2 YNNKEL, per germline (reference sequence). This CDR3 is CASSQVGGVGSTEAFF. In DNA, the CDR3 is TGTGCCAGCAGCCAAGTTGGCGGGGTAGGGTCGACTGAAGCTTTCTTT.

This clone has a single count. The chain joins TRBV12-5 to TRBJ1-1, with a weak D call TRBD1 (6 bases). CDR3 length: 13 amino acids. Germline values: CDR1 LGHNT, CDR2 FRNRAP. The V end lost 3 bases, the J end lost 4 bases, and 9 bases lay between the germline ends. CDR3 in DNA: TGTGCTAGTGGTTTACAGGGTCGCACTGAAGCTTTCTTT. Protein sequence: CASGLQGRTEAFF.